This TCR beta chain was recorded in a study of blood T cell repertoires in COVID-19. About the research overall: Whether acute or convalescent, the COVID-19 samples came from the United States, Italy and Spain. The cDNA or gDNA used as material had been derived from T cells, B-cell-depleted T cells, or PBMCs.

As originally analysed: Nucleated cell counts were estimated from reference gene primer amplification. Libraries were prepared by immunoSEQ multiplex PCR; TCRdb keeps only in-frame clonotypes and omits some of them. V, J and clone size are those of that table, while D and trimming were read from the DNA. Of 70,000 or so clones in the sample, 80% were seen once. Patients in Seattle were enrolled during active infection, then followed longitudinally. This receptor was taken from a man aged 50 to 60 with COVID-19, enrolled during active disease. The material sequenced was peripheral blood.

CDR3 nucleotides: TGCGCCAGCAGCTTCGTGGGGACAGGGGGCCACGAGCAGTACTTC. Residues: CASSFVGTGGHEQYF. V and J are TRBV5-1 and TRBJ2-7; TRBD1 matches 12 bases. Losses at the gene ends were 2 bases for V and 5 bases for J; bases not matched to a gene: 5. CDR1 SGHRS and CDR2 YFSETQ come from the germline V gene. The CDR3 totals 15 residues. The complete variable domain, with remaining parts taken from reference TRBV5-1 and TRBJ2-7, reads KAGVTQTPRYLIKTRGQQVTLSCSPISGHRSVSWYQQTPGQGLQFLFEYFSETQRNKGNFPGRFSGRQFSNSRSEMNVSTLELGDSALYLCASSFVGTGGHEQYFGPGTRLTVT.